Listed below are T cell receptor beta chains from one sample, sequenced in a study of blood T cell repertoires in COVID-19. Clones were sequenced by immunoSEQ multiplex PCR, and TCRdb holds only the in-frame ones, with some missing. The table lists 200,000 to 250,000 clones, roughly 84% of them singletons. Sample: peripheral blood. All receptors derive from a human donor in a cohort sampled during active COVID-19. Each CDR3 is given without its conserved first and last residue. Fields, in order: CDR3 length, V gene, CDR3 protein.

>13|TRBV28
ASSPPPSSYNEQF
>13|TRBV27
ASSSTGKPNTEAF
>15|TRBV27
ASSLGTAFSGANVLT
>13|TRBV28
ASTKRDNEFEKLF
>12|TRBV2
ASSVVRVGNEQF
>13|TRBV6-5
ASRADSVGPYGYT
>14|TRBV7-9
ASSLAGGIGNQPQH
>12|TRBV9
ASSTTGTTETQY
>14|TRBV5-4
ASSLRTGQGGNEQF
>13|TRBV10-3
AISDSLAVYNEQF
>9|TRBV30
ACRQADTQY
>12|TRBV28
ASLTGTGRQPQH
>12|TRBV10-2
ASRGTRGTDTQY
>13|TRBV29-1
SVEPSGTGTYEQY
>12|TRBV23-1
ASSHLQGPLEQY
>13|TRBV5-1
ASRQGQRRTDTQY
>12|TRBV4-2
ASSQVSTDNEQF
>10|TRBV27
ASSIIGEKLF
>14|TRBV6-4
ASSNTLVTPYNEQF
>11|TRBV3-1/TRBV3-2
ASSQRGAGEQY
>13|TRBV5-8
ASSLGQGVEETQY
>13|TRBV19
ASRRTSGPNSGQF
>12|TRBV3-1/TRBV3-2
ASRPRGVNYGYT
>9|TRBV12-3/TRBV12-4
ASSQTDTQY
>17|TRBV5-1
ASSFYLSSGGLPGYEQY
>13|TRBV9
ASSVRQGGTDTQY